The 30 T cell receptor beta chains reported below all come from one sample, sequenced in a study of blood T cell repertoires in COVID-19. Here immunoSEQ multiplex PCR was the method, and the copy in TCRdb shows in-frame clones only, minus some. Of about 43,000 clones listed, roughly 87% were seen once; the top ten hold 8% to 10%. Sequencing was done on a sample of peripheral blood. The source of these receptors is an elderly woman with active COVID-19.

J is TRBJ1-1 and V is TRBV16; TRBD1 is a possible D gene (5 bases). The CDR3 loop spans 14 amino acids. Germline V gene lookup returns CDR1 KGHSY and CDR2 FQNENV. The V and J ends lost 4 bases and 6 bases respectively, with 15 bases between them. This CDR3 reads CASSPKIRASEAFF. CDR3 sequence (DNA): TGTGCCAGCAGCCCGAAAATCAGGGCTTCTGAAGCTTTCTTT. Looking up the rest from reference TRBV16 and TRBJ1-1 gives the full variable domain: GEEVAQTPKHLVRGEGQKAKLYCAPIKGHSYVFWYQQVLKNEFKFLISFQNENVFDETGMPKERFSAKCLPNSPCSLEIQATKLEDSAVYFCASSPKIRASEAFFGQGTRLTVV.

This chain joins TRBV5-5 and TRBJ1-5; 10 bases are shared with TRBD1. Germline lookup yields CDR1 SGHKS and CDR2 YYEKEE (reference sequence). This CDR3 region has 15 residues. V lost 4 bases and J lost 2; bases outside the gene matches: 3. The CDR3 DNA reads TGTGCCAGCAGCCTGACAGGGGGCGGCAATCAGCCCCAGCATTTT. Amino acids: CASSLTGGGNQPQHF.

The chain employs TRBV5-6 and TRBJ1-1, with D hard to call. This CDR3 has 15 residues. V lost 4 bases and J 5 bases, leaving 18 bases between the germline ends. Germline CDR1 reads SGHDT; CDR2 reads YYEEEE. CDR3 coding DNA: TGTGCCAGCAGCACCGACGGCTCCCCGGGGACTGAAGCTTTCTTT. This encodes CASSTDGSPGTEAFF.

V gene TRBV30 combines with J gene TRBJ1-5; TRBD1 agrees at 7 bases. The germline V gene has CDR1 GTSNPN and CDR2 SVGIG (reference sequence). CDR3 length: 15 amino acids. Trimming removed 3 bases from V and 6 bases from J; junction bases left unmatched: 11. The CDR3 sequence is CAWRSSQGLGQPQHF. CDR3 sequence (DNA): TGTGCCTGGAGGTCCTCACAGGGGTTGGGTCAGCCCCAGCATTTT. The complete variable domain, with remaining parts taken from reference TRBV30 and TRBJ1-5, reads SQTIHQWPATLVQPVGSPLSLECTVEGTSNPNLYWYRQAAGRGLQLLFYSVGIGQISSEVPQNLSASRPQDRQFILSSKKLLLSDSGFYLCAWRSSQGLGQPQHFGDGTRLSIL.

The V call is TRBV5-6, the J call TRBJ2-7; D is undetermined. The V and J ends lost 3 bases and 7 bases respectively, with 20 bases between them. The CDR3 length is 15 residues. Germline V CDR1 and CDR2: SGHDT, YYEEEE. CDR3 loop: CASSSRVIRSWEQYF. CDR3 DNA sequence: TGTGCCAGCAGCTCACGCGTGATCCGGTCCTGGGAGCAGTACTTC.

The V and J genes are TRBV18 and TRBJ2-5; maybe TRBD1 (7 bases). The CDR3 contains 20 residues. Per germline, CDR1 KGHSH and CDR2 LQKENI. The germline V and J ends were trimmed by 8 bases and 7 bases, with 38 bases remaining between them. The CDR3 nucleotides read TGTGCCAGCCCCGGGGCCTACGGGGAGGCGGGCAGGGGGTTTCCCGGGACCCAGTACTTC. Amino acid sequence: CASPGAYGEAGRGFPGTQYF.

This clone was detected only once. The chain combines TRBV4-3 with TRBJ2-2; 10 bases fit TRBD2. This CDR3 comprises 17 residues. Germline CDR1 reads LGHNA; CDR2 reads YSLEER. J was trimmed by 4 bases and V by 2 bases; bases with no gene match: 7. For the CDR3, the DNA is TGCGCCAGCAGCCAAACACCGAGCGGGGGGGCCACCGGGGAGCTGTTTTTT. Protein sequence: CASSQTPSGGATGELFF.

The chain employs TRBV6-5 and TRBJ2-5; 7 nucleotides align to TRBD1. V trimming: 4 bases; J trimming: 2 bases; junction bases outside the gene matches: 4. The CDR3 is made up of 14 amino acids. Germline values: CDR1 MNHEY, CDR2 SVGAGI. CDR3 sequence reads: CASSWDSRQETQYF. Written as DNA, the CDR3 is TGTGCCAGCAGTTGGGACAGCCGACAAGAGACCCAGTACTTC.

The CDR3 loop is CASSRTPGGTGGRYEQYF. The CDR3 DNA reads as TGCGCCAGCAGCCGTACGCCCGGGGGGACAGGGGGCAGGTACGAGCAGTACTTC. This chain links TRBV5-1 with TRBJ2-7; TRBD1 matches 12 bases. Germline CDR1 SGHRS, CDR2 YFSETQ. This CDR3 comprises 18 residues. V shed 4 bases, J shed 4 bases, and the junction held 15 bases outside the gene matches.

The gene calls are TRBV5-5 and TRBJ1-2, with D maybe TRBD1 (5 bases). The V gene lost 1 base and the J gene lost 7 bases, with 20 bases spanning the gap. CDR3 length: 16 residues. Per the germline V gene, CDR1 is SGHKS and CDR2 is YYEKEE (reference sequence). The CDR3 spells CASSLSTHHGGTGYTF. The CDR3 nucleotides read TGTGCCAGCAGCTTGAGTACTCACCATGGGGGGACTGGCTACACCTTC.

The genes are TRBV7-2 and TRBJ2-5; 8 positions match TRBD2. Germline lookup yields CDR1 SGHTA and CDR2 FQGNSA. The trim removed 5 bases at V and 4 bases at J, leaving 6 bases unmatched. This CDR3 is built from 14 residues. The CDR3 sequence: CASSDSGAGETQYF. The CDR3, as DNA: TGTGCCAGCAGCGATAGCGGGGCAGGAGAGACCCAGTACTTC. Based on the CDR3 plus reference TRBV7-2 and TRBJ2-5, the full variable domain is GAGVSQSPSNKVTEKGKDVELRCDPISGHTALYWYRQSLGQGLEFLIYFQGNSAPDKSGLPSDRFSAERTGGSVSTLTIQRTQQEDSAVYLCASSDSGAGETQYFGPGTRLLVL.

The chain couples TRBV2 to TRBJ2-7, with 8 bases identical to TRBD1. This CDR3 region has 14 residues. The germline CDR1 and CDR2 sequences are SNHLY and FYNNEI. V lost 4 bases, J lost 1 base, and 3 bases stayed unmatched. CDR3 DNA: TGTGCCAGCAGTGCCCAGGGGGCTTCCTACGAGCAGTACTTC. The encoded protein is CASSAQGASYEQYF.

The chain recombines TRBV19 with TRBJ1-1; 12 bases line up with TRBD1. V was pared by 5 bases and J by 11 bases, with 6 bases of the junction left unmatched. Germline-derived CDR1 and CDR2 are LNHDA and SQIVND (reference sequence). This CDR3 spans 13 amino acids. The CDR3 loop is CASSPGTGGRAFF. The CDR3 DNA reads TGTGCCAGTAGTCCGGGGACAGGGGGCCGGGCTTTCTTT.

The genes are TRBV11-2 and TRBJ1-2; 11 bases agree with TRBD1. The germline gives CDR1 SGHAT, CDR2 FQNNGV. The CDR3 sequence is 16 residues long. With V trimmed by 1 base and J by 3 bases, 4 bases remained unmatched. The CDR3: CASSLGRDRGYYGYTF. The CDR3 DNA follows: TGTGCCAGCAGCTTAGGCCGGGACAGGGGGTACTATGGCTACACCTTC.

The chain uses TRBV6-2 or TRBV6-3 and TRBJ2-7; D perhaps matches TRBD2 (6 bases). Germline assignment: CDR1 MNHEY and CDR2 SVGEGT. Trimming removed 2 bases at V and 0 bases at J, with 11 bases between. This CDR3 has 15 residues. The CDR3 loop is CASSYRDSISYEQYF. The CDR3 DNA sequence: TGTGCCAGCAGTTACAGGGACTCGATCTCCTACGAGCAGTACTTC.

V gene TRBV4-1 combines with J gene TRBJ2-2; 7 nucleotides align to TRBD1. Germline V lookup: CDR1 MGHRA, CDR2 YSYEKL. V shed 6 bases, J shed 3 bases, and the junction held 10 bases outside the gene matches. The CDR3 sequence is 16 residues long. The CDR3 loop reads CASSRQGGRDTGELFF. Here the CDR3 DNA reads TGCGCCAGCAGTCGACAGGGTGGAAGAGACACCGGGGAGCTGTTTTTT.

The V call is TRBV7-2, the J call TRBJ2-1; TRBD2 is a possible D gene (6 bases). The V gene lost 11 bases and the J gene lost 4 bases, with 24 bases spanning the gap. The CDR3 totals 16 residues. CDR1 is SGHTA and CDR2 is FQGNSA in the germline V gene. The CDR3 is CALSRGERGSYNEQFF. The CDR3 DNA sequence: TGTGCCCTATCCCGAGGAGAACGGGGGAGTTACAATGAGCAGTTCTTC.

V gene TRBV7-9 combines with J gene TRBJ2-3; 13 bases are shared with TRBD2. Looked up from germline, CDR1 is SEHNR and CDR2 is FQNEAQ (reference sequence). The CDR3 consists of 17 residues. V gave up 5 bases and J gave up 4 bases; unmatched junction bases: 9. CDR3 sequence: CASSLGLAGVLADTQYF. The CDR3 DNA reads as TGTGCCAGCAGCCTTGGACTAGCGGGGGTTTTAGCAGATACGCAGTATTTT.

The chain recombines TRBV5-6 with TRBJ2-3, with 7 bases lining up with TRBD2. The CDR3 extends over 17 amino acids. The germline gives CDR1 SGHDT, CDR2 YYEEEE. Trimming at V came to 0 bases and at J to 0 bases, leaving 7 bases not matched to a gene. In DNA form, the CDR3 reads TGTGCCAGCAGCTTGGTTAGGCGGGGGTATAGCACAGATACGCAGTATTTT. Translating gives CASSLVRRGYSTDTQYF.

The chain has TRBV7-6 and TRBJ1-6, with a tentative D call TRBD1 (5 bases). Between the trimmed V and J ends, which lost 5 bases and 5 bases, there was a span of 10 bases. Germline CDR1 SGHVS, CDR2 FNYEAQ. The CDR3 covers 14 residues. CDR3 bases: TGTGCCAGCAGCAGACAGATCGATAATTCACCCCTCCACTTT. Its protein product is CASSRQIDNSPLHF.

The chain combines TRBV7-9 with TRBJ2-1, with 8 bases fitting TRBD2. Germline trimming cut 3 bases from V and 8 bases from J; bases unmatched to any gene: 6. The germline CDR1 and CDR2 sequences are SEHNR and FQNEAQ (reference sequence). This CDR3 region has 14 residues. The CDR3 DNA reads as TGTGCCAGCAGCTTGGGGGGACTAGTAGATGAGCAGTTCTTC. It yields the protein CASSLGGLVDEQFF.

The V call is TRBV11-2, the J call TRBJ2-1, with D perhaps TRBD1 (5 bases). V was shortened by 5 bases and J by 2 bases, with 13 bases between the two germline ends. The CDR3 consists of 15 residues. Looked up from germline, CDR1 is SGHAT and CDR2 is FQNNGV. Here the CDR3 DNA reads TGTGCCAGCAGCCTCCAGGGTGAGACCTACAATGAGCAGTTCTTC. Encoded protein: CASSLQGETYNEQFF. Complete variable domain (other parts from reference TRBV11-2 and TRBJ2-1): EAGVAQSPRYKIIEKRQSVAFWCNPISGHATLYWYQQILGQGPKLLIQFQNNGVVDDSQLPKDRFSAERLKGVDSTLKIQPAKLEDSAVYLCASSLQGETYNEQFFGPGTRLTVL.

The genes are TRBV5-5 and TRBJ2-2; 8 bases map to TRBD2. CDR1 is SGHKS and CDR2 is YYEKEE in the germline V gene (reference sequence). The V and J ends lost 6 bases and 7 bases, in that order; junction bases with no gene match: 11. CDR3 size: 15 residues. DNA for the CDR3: TGTGCCAGCAACCTAGCGGTCGGGGGGGTCGGGGAGCTGTTTTTT. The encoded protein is CASNLAVGGVGELFF.

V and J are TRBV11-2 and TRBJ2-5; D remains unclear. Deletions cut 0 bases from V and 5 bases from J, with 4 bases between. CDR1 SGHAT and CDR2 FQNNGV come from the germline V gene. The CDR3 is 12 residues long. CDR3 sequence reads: CASSLDRETQYF. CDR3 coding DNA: TGTGCCAGCAGCTTAGATCGGGAGACCCAGTACTTC.

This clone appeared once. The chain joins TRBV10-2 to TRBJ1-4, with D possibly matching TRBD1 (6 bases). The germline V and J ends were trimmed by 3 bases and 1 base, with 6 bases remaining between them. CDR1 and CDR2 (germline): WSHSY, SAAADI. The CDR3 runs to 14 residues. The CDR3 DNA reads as TGCGCCAGCAGTGAAGGGGGAACTAATGAAAAACTGTTTTTT. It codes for CASSEGGTNEKLFF.

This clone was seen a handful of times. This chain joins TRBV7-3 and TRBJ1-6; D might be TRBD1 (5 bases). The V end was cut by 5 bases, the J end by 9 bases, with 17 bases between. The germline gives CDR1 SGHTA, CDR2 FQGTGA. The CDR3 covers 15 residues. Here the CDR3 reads CASSRKGQGGSPLHF. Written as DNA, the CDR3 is TGTGCCAGCAGCAGAAAGGGGCAGGGCGGTTCACCCCTCCACTTT.

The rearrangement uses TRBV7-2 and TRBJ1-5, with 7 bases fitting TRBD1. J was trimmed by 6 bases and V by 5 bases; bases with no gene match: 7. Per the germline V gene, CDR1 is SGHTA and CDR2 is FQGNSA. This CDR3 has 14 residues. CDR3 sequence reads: CASSTDRDRQPQHF. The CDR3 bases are TGTGCCAGCAGCACCGACAGGGATCGTCAGCCCCAGCATTTT.

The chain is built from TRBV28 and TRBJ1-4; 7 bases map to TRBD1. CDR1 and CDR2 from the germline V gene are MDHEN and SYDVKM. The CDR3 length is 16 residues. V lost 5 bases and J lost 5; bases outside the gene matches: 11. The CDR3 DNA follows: TGTGCCAGCAGTCCCTTCAGACAGGGAAGCAATGAAAAACTGTTTTTT. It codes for CASSPFRQGSNEKLFF.

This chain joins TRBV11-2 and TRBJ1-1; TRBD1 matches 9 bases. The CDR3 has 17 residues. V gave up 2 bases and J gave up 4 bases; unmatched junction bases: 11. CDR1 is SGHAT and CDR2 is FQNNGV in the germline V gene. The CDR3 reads CASSLRAQGARGTEAFF. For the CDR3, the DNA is TGTGCCAGCAGCTTAAGGGCACAGGGGGCGCGGGGCACTGAAGCTTTCTTT.

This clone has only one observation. This CDR3 is CASSTGSSYEQYF. CDR3 bases: TGTGCCAGTAGTACAGGGTCGTCCTACGAGCAGTACTTC. The J gene is TRBJ2-7, the V gene TRBV19, with TRBD1 as a possible D gene (5 bases). Deletions cut 4 bases from V and 1 base from J, with 8 bases between. The CDR3 has 13 residues. Germline CDR1 is LNHDA and CDR2 is SQIVND (reference sequence).